This TCR beta chain was sequenced during a study of blood T cell repertoires in COVID-19. Study summary: Nucleic acid was either cDNA or gDNA, and it came from T cells, B-cell-depleted T cells, or PBMCs.

TCRdb keeps only in-frame clones here, not all; method: immunoSEQ multiplex PCR. Altogether 250,000 or so clones are present, around 87% being singletons, with the ten largest covering around 7.3%. Germline V gives CDR1 SGHVS, CDR2 FNYEAQ. The V segment lost 5 bases and the J segment 3 bases; nucleotides outside the gene matches: 6. The CDR3 runs to 15 residues. The source material was peripheral blood. The TCR originated in a woman in her seventies with active or convalescent COVID-19. The chain combines TRBV7-6 with TRBJ2-1; 8 bases fit TRBD1. The CDR3 loop is CASSQGQGYYNEQFF. CDR3 DNA: TGTGCCAGCAGCCAAGGACAGGGCTACTACAATGAGCAGTTCTTC. Full variable domain (outside the CDR3, taken from reference TRBV7-6 and TRBJ2-1): GAGVSQSPRYKVTKRGQDVALRCDPISGHVSLYWYRQALGQGPEFLTYFNYEAQQDKSGLPNDRFSAERPEGSISTLTIQRTEQRDSAMYRCASSQGQGYYNEQFFGPGTRLTVL.